This entry describes one T cell receptor beta chain. The antigen remains undetermined. The sample is drawn from a study of Graves' ophthalmopathy and Graves' hyperthyroidism. The sequenced template was RNA, covering the TCR beta CDR3 region. Second-round multiplex PCR followed a first-round RT-PCR using HTBI primers. TCRdb called the multiplex PCR reads again in MiXCR, with one record for every CDR3 protein. The sample lists 650,000 to 800,000 distinct CDR3 sequences, 35% to 45% occurring once. Notes on the study in general: Among thyroid clonotypes expanded above 0.001 frequency, most also appeared in blood.

The V and J ends lost 3 bases and 5 bases, in that order; junction bases with no gene match: 15. Per the germline V gene, CDR1 is SGHAT and CDR2 is FQDESV (reference sequence). This CDR3 is built from 18 residues. Sequences were obtained from peripheral blood. This receptor was identified in an adult man with Graves' ophthalmopathy. J is TRBJ2-7 and V is TRBV11-1; TRBD2 agrees at 11 bases. The CDR3 DNA follows: TGTGCCAGCAGCTTTGGGAGAGTGGTTAGCGGGGGGGCCGACGAGCAGTACTTC. Protein product: CASSFGRVVSGGADEQYF.